This paragraph covers one T cell receptor (beta chain) sequence. This record comes from a study of cytomegalovirus exposure and HLA in healthy donors. Study-wide context: Sequencing of about 179 million T cells in an earlier analysis found some 100 million unique TCR beta sequences.

PCR was performed using 60 Vbeta and 13 Jbeta primers. Clones were sequenced by immunoSEQ multiplex PCR, and TCRdb holds only the in-frame ones, with some missing. The table shows 75,000 or so clones, with about 74% occurring only once. The CDR3 is 12 amino acids. V lost 4 bases to trimming and J lost 5 bases, with 8 bases between them. Germline-derived CDR1 and CDR2 are SEHNR and FQNEAQ (reference sequence). This chain uses TRBV7-9 with TRBJ2-5; D is undetermined. This TCR was recovered from a woman under 40 in good health and CMV-seropositive. Sample: PBMCs. DNA for the CDR3: TGTGCCAGCAGCTGGTTCGCGGAGACCCAGTACTTC. Translation: CASSWFAETQYF.